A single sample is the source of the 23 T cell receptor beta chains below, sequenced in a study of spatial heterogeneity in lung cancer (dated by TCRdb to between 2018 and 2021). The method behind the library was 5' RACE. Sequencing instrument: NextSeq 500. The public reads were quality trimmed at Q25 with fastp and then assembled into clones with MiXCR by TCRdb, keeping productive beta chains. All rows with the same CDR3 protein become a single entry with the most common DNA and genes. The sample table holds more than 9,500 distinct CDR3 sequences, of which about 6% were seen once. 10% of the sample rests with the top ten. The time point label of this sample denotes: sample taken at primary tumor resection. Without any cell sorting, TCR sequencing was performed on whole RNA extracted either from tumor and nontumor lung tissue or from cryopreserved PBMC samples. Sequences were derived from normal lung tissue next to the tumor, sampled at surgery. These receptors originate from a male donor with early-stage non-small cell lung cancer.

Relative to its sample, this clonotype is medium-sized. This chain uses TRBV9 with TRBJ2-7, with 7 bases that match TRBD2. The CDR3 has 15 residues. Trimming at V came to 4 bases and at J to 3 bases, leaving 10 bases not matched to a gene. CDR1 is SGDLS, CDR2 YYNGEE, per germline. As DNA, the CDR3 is TGTGCCAGCAGCCCCCGGGGGGACGCCTTCTACGAGCAGTACTTC. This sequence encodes CASSPRGDAFYEQYF.

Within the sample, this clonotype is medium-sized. The CDR3 region is CSASRSSVYTDTQYF. The CDR3 nucleotides are TGCAGTGCTAGCCGGTCTAGCGTATACACAGATACGCAGTATTTT. The rearrangement joins TRBV20-1 to TRBJ2-3, with D possibly TRBD2 on 6 matching bases. Looked up from germline, CDR1 is DFQATT and CDR2 is SNEGSKA (reference sequence). The CDR3 spans 15 residues. V was clipped by 3 bases and J by 2 bases, with 15 bases between them.

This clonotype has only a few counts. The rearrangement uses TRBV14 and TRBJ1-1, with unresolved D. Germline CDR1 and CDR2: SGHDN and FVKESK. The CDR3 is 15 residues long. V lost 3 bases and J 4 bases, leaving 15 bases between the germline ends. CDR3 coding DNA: TGTGCCAGCAGCCACCCATCAAGGCGGGGCACTGAAGCTTTCTTT. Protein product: CASSHPSRRGTEAFF.

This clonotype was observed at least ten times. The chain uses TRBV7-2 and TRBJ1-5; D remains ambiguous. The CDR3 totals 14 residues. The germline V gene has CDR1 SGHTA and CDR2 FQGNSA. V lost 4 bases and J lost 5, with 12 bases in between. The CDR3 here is CASSSRTGDQPQHF. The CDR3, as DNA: TGTGCCAGCAGCTCCCGGACTGGGGATCAGCCCCAGCATTTT.

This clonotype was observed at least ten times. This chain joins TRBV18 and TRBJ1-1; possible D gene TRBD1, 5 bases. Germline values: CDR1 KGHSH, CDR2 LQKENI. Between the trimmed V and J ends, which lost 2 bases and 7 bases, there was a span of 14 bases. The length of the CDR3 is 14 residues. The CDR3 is CASSPVGGQGEAFF. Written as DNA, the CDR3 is TGTGCCAGCTCACCAGTCGGGGGTCAAGGTGAAGCTTTCTTT.

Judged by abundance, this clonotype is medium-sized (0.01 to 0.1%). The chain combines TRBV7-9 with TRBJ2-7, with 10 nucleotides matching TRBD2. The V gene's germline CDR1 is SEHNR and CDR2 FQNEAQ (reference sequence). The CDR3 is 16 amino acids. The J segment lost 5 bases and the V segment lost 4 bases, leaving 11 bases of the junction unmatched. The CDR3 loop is CASSSLGLAGENEQYF. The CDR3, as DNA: TGTGCCAGCAGCTCCCTTGGGCTAGCGGGAGAGAACGAGCAGTACTTC.

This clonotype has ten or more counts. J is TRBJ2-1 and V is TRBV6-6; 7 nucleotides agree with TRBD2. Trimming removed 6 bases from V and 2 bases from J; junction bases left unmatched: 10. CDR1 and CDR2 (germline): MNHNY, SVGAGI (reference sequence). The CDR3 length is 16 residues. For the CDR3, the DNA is TGTGCCAGCAGGGTAGCGGGCCACGGCACCTACAATGAGCAGTTCTTC. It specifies CASRVAGHGTYNEQFF.

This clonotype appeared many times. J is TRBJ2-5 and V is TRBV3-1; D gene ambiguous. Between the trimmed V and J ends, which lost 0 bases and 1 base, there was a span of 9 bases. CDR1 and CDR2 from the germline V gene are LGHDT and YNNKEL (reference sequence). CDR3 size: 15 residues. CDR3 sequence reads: CASSQESRGQETQYF. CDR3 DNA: TGTGCCAGCAGCCAAGAATCTAGAGGCCAAGAGACCCAGTACTTC.

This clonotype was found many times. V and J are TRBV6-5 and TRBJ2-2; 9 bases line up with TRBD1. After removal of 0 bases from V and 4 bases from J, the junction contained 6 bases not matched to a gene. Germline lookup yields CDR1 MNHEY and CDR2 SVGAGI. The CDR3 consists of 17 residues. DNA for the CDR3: TGTGCCAGCAGTTACTCTCGCGACAGGGGGGCCACCGGGGAGCTGTTTTTT. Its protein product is CASSYSRDRGATGELFF.

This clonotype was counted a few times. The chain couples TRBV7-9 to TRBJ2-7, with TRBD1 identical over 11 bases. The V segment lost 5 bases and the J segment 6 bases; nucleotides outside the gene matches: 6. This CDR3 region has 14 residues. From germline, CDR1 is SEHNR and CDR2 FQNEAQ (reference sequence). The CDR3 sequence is CASSTTGTGGEQYF. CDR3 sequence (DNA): TGTGCCAGCAGCACCACCGGGACAGGGGGCGAGCAGTACTTC.

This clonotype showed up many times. The CDR3 loop reads CASSKQGYGYEQYF. The CDR3 DNA reads TGTGCCAGCAGTAAACAGGGGTATGGCTACGAGCAGTACTTC. V usage is TRBV6-2 or TRBV6-3 and J usage is TRBJ2-7; 7 bases align to TRBD1. CDR1 is MNHEY and CDR2 is SVGEGT in the germline V gene. This CDR3 spans 14 amino acids. Germline trimming cut 5 bases from V and 3 bases from J; bases unmatched to any gene: 7.

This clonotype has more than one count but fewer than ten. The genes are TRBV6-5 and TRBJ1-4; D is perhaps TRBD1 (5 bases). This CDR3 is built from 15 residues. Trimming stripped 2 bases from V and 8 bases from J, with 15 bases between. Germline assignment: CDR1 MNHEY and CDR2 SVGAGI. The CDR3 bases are TGTGCCAGCAGTTACGACGGGGGGTTTGGGGAAAAACTGTTTTTT. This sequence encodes CASSYDGGFGEKLFF.

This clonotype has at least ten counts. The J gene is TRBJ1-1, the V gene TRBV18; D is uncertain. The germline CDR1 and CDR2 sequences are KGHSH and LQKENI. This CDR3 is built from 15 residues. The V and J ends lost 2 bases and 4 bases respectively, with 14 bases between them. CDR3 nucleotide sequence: TGTGCCAGCTCACCAACGGGTCGATGGGGCACTGAAGCTTTCTTT. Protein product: CASSPTGRWGTEAFF.

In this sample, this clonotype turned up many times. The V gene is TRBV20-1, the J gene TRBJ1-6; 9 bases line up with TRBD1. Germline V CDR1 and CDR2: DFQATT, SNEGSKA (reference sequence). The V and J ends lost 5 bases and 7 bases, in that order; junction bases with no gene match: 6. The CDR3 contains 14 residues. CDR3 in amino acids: CSAYHRGPNSPLHF. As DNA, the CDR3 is TGCAGTGCTTATCACAGGGGGCCGAATTCACCCCTCCACTTT.

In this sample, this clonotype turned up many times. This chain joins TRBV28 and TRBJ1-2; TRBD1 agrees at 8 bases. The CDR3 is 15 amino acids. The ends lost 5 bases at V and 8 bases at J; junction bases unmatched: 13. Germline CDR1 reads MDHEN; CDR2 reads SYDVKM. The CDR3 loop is CASSTPGGQGEGYTF. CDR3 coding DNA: TGTGCCAGCAGTACCCCCGGTGGACAGGGCGAAGGCTACACCTTC.

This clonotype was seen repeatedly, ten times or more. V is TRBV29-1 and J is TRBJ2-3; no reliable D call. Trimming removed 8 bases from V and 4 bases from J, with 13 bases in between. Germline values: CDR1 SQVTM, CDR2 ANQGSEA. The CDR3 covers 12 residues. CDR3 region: CSLSRAPDTQYF. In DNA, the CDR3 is TGCAGCTTAAGCCGGGCCCCAGATACGCAGTATTTT.

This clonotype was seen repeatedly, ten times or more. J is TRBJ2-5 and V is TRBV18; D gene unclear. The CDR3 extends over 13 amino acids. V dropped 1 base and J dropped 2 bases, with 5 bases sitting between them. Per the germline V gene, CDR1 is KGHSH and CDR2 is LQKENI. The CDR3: CASSPLTQETQYF. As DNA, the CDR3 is TGTGCCAGCTCACCACTGACACAAGAGACCCAGTACTTC.

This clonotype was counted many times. The CDR3 DNA follows: TGTGCCAGTAGTAACACGCAAGAGACCCAGTACTTC. This codes for CASSNTQETQYF. The J gene is TRBJ2-5, the V gene TRBV19; no clear D gene. Trimming stripped 4 bases from V and 2 bases from J, with 5 bases between. The germline V gene has CDR1 LNHDA and CDR2 SQIVND (reference sequence). The CDR3 is 12 residues long. The full variable domain, in which reference TRBV19 and TRBJ2-5 provide the parts outside the CDR3, is DGGITQSPKYLFRKEGQNVTLSCEQNLNHDAMYWYRQDPGQGLRLIYYSQIVNDFQKGDIAEGYSVSREKKESFPLTVTSAQKNPTAFYLCASSNTQETQYFGPGTRLLVL.

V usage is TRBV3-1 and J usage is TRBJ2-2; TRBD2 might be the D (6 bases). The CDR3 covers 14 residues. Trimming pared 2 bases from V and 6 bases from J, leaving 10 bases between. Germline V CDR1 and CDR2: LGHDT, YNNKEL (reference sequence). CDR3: CASSQSPGAGELFF. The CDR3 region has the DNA TGTGCCAGCAGCCAATCTCCGGGGGCCGGGGAGCTGTTTTTT.

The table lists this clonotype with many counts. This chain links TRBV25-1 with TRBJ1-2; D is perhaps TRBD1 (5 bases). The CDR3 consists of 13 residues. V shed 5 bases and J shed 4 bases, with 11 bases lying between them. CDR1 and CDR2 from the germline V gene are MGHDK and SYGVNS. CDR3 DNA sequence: TGTGCCAGCAGTCCCGGGACCTTCTATGGCTACACCTTC. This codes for CASSPGTFYGYTF.

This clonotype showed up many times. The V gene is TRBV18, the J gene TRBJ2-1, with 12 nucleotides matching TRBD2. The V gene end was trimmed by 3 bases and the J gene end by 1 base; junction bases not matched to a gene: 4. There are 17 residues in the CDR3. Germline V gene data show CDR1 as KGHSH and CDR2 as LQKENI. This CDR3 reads CASSPRTSGNSYNEQFF. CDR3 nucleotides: TGTGCCAGCTCACCCCGGACTAGCGGGAATTCCTACAATGAGCAGTTCTTC.

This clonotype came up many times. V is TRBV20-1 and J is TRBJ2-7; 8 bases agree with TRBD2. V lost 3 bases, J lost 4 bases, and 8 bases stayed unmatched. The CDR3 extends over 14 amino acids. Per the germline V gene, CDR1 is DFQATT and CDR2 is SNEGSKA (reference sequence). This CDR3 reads CSASREGLSYEQYF. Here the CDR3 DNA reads TGCAGTGCTAGCCGGGAGGGCCTCTCGTACGAGCAGTACTTC.

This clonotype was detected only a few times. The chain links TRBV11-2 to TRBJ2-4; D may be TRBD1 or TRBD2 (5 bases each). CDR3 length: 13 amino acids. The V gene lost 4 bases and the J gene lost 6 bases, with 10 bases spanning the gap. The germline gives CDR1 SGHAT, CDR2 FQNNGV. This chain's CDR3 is CASSSPGTNIQYF. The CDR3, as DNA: TGTGCCAGCAGCTCTCCGGGGACAAACATTCAGTACTTC.